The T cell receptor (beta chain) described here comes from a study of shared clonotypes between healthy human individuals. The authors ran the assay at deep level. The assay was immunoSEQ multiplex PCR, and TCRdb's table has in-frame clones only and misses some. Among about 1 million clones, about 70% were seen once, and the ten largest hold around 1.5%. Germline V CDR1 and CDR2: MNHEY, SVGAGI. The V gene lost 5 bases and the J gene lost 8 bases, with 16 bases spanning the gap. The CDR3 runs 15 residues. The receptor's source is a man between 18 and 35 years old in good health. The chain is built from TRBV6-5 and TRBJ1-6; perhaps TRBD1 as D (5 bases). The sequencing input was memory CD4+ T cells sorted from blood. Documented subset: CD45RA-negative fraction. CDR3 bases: TGTGCCAGCAGTCGAAAACCGGGACTGGATTCACCCCTCCACTTT. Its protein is CASSRKPGLDSPLHF.